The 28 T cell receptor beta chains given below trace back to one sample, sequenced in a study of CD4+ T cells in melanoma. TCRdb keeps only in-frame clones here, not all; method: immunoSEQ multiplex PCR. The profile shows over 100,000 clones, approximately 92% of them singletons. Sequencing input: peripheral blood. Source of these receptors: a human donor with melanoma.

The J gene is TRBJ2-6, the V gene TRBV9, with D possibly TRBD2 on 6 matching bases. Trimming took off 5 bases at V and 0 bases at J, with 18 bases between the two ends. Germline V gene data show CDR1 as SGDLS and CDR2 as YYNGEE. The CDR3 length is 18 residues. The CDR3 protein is CASSHSWGEFSGANVLTF. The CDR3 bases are TGTGCCAGCAGTCATTCTTGGGGGGAATTCTCTGGGGCCAACGTCCTGACTTTC.

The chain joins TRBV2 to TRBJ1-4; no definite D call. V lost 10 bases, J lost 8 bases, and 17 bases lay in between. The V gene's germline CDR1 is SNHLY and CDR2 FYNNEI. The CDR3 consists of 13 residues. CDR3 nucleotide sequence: TGTGCCACCAAAGACCGTTCAAGGGAAAAACTGTTTTTT. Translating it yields CATKDRSREKLFF.

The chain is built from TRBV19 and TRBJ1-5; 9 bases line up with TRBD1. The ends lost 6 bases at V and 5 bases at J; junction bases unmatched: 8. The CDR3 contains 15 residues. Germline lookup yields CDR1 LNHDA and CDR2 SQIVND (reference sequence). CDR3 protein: CASRAGQGWDQPQHF. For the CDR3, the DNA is TGTGCCAGTAGAGCGGGACAGGGTTGGGATCAGCCCCAGCATTTT.

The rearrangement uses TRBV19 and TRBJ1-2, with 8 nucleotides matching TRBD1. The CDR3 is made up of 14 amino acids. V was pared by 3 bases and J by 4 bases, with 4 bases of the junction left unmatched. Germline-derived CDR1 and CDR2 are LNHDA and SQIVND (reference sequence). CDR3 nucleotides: TGTGCCAGTAGTATCGGTACAGGGGGCTATGGCTACACCTTC. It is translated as CASSIGTGGYGYTF.

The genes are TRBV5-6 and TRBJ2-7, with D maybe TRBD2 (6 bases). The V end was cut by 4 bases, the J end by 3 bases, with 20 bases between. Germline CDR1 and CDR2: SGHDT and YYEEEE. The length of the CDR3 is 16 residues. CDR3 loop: CASSPRARGSHYEQYF. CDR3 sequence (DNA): TGTGCCAGCAGCCCACGGGCGCGGGGATCCCACTACGAGCAGTACTTC.

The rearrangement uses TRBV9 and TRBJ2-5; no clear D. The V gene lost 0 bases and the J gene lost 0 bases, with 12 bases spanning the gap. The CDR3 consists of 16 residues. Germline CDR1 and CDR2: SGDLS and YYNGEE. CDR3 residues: CASSVGQRLYQETQYF. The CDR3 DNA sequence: TGTGCCAGCAGCGTAGGCCAGCGTTTGTACCAAGAGACCCAGTACTTC. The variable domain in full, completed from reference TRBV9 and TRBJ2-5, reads DSGVTQTPKHLITATGQRVTLRCSPRSGDLSVYWYQQSLDQGLQFLIQYYNGEERAKGNILERFSAQQFPDLHSELNLSSLELGDSALYFCASSVGQRLYQETQYFGPGTRLLVL.

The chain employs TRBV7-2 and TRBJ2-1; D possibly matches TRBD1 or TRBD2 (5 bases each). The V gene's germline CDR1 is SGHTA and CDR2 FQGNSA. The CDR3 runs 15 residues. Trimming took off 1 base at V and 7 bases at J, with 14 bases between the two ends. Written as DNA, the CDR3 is TGTGCCAGCAGCTTAGGTCCCAGGGACCTTAATGAGCAGTTCTTC. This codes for CASSLGPRDLNEQFF. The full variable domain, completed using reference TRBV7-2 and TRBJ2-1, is GAGVSQSPSNKVTEKGKDVELRCDPISGHTALYWYRQSLGQGLEFLIYFQGNSAPDKSGLPSDRFSAERTGGSVSTLTIQRTQQEDSAVYLCASSLGPRDLNEQFFGPGTRLTVL.

The CDR3 DNA reads as TGCGCCAGCAGCTTAAGGACAGGGCGAGATGAGCAGTTCTTC. Protein: CASSLRTGRDEQFF. The V and J genes are TRBV4-1 and TRBJ2-1, with 8 positions matching TRBD1. The V and J ends lost 5 bases and 8 bases, in that order; junction bases with no gene match: 8. The CDR3 totals 14 residues. The germline V gene has CDR1 MGHRA and CDR2 YSYEKL.

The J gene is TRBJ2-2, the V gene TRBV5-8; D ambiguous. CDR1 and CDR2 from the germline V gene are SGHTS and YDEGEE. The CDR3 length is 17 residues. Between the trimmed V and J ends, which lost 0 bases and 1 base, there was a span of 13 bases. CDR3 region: CASSLVTFRKNTGELFF. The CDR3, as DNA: TGTGCCAGCAGCTTGGTGACCTTTAGAAAGAACACCGGGGAGCTGTTTTTT.

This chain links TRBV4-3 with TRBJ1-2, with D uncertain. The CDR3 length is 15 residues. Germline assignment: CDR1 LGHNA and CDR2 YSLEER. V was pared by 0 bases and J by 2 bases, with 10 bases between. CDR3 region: CASSQDRSNNYGYTF. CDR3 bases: TGCGCCAGCAGCCAAGATCGTTCAAACAACTATGGCTACACCTTC.

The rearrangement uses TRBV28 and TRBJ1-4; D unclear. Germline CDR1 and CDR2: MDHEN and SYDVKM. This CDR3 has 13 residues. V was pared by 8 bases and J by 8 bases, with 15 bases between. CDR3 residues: CASREVGQEKLFF. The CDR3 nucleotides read TGTGCCAGCCGGGAGGTGGGTCAAGAAAAACTGTTTTTT.

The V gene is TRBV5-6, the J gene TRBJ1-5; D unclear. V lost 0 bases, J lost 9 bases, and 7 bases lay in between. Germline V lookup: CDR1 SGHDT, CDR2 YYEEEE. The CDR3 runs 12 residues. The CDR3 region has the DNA TGTGCCAGCAGCTTGGCCCGGGGGCCCCAGCATTTT. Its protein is CASSLARGPQHF.

CDR3 DNA sequence: TGTGCCAGCAGTTTGATGTATGGGTCTAGCGGGGTTGTTGAGCAGTTCTTC. Translated, it gives CASSLMYGSSGVVEQFF. The chain carries TRBV28 and TRBJ2-1, with TRBD2 identical over 9 bases. CDR1 and CDR2 from the germline V gene are MDHEN and SYDVKM. The CDR3 length is 17 residues. V shed 3 bases, J shed 9 bases, and the junction held 15 bases outside the gene matches.

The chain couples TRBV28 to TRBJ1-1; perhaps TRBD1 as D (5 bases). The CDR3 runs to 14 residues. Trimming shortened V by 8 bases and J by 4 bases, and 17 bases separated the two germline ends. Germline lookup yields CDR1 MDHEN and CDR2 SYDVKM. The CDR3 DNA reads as TGTGCCAGCGTTTTTCGGACACCAACCACTGAAGCTTTCTTT. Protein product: CASVFRTPTTEAFF.

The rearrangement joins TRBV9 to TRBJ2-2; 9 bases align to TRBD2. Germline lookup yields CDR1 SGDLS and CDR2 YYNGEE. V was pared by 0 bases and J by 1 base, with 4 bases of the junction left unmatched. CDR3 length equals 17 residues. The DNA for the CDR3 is TGTGCCAGCAGCGTAGCTGCTAGCGGGGAGAACACCGGGGAGCTGTTTTTT. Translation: CASSVAASGENTGELFF.

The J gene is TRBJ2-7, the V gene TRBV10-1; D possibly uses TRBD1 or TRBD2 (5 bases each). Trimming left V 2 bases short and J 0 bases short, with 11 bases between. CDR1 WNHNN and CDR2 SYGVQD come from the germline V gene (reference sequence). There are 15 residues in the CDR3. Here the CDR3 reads CASSEGDGHSYEQYF. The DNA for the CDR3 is TGCGCCAGCAGTGAGGGGGACGGGCACTCCTACGAGCAGTACTTC.

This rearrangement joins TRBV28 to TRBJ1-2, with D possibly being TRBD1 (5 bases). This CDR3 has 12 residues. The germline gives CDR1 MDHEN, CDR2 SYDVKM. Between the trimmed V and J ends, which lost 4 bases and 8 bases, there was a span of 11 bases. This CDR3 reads CASSSPWDGYTF. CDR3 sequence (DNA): TGTGCCAGCAGTTCTCCCTGGGACGGCTACACCTTC.

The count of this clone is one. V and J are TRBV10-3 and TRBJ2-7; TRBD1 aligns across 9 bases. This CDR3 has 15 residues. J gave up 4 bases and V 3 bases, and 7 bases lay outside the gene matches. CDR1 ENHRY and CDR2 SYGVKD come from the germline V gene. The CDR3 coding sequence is TGTGCCATCAGTGAAAGAGGGGACAGGGCGTACGAGCAGTACTTC. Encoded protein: CAISERGDRAYEQYF.

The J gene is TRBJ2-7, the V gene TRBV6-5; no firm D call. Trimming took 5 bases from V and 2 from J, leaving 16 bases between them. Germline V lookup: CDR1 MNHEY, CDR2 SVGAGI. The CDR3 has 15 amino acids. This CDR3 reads CASSNTGRLPYEQYF. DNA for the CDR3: TGTGCCAGCAGTAACACCGGCAGGCTTCCCTACGAGCAGTACTTC.

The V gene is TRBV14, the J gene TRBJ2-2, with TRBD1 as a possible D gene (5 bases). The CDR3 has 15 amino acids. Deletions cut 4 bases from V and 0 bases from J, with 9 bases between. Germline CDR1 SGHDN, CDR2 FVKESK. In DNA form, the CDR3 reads TGTGCCAGCAGCCCTTGGACAACGAACACCGGGGAGCTGTTTTTT. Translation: CASSPWTTNTGELFF.

The CDR3 is CASSLVLGDRVFDTQYF. The DNA of the CDR3 is TGTGCCAGCAGCTTAGTATTGGGGGACAGGGTGTTTGATACGCAGTATTTT. V and J are TRBV7-2 and TRBJ2-3; 9 positions match TRBD1. Germline V gives CDR1 SGHTA, CDR2 FQGNSA. Trimming at V came to 1 base and at J to 6 bases, leaving 11 bases not matched to a gene. The CDR3 contains 17 residues.

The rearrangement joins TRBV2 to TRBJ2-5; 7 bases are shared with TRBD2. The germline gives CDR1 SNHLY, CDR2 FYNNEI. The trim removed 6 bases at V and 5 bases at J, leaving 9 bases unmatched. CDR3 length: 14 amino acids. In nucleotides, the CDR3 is TGTGCCAGCAGACCGGAGAGGGGAGGGGAGACCCAGTACTTC. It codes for CASRPERGGETQYF. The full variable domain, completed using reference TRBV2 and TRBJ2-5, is EPEVTQTPSHQVTQMGQEVILRCVPISNHLYFYWYRQILGQKVEFLVSFYNNEISEKSEIFDDQFSVERPDGSNFTLKIRSTKLEDSAMYFCASRPERGGETQYFGPGTRLLVL.

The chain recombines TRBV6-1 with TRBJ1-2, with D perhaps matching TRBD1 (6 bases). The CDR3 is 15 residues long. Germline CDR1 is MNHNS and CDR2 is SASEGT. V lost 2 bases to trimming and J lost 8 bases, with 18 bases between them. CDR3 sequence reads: CASSEFTRTVYGYTF. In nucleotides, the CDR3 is TGTGCCAGCAGTGAATTCACGCGGACAGTCTACGGCTACACCTTC.

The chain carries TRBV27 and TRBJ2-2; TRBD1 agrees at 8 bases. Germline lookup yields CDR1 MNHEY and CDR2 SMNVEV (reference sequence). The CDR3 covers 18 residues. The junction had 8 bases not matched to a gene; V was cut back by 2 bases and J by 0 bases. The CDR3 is CASSLVVDRGPNTGELFF. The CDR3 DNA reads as TGTGCCAGCAGTTTAGTCGTCGACAGGGGCCCGAACACCGGGGAGCTGTTTTTT.

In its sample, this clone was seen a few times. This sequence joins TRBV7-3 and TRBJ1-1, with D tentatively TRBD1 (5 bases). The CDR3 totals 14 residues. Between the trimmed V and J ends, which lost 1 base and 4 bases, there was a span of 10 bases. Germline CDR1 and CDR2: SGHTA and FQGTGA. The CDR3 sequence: CASSLSPGSTEAFF. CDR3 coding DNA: TGTGCCAGCAGCTTAAGTCCAGGGAGCACTGAAGCTTTCTTT.

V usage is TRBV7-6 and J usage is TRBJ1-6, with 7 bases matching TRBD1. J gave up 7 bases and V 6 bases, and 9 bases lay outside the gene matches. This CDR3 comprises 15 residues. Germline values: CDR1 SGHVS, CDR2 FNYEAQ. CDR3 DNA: TGTGCCAGCAGTCTTGACAGGGTCGTGAATTCACCCCTCCACTTT. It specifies CASSLDRVVNSPLHF.

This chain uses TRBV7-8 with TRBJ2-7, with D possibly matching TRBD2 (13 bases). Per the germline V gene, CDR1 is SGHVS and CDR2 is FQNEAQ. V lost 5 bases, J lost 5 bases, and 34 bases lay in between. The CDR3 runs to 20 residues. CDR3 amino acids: CASSPRGQGATSGRAHEQYF. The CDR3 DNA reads TGTGCCAGCAGCCCTCGGGGACAGGGGGCTACTAGCGGGAGGGCCCACGAGCAGTACTTC.

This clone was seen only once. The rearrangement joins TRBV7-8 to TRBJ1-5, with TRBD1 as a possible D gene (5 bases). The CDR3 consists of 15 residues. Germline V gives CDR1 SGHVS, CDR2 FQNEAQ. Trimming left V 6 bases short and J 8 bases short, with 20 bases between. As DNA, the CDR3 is TGTGCCAGCAGGGCACCCCAAGTCAGGGATGAGCCCCAGCATTTT. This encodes CASRAPQVRDEPQHF.